This T cell receptor beta chain was sequenced for a study of tumor and adjacent non-tumor tissue in lung cancer. Study findings and constraints: TCR diversity was significantly greater in tumor than normal lung tissue.

RNA was extracted from bulk tissue without any cell sorting. A modified ARM-PCR protocol with three rounds of nested PCR amplified TCRbeta. From the multiplex PCR reads, TCRdb called clonotypes with MiXCR, one entry per CDR3 protein. The table has around 210,000 distinct CDR3 sequences, roughly 70% seen once. This CDR3 is 14 amino acids long. For this clonotype: Its specificity is not known.

The V and J genes are TRBV12-3 or TRBV12-4 and TRBJ2-7; TRBD2 matches at 9 bases. The sequence came from a man aged 55 to 69 with non-small cell lung cancer. Sequencing input: lung tumor tissue. The CDR3 region has the DNA TGTGCTAGGAGTTTGGCGGGGGGGCCTTACGAGCAGTACTTC. Encoded protein: CARSLAGGPYEQYF.